This entry is about one T cell receptor beta chain. No antigen is known for it. The PCR employed 60 Vbeta primers together with 13 Jbeta primers. Generated by immunoSEQ multiplex PCR, the TCRdb table keeps only in-frame clones and is missing some. The sample has 110,000 or so clones; around 70% are singletons. The sample belongs to a study of cytomegalovirus exposure and HLA in healthy donors. Study-wide results and limits: Several of the most significant clusters were apparently associated with common viral pathogens in a later analysis. Earlier analysis found most TCR beta V segments productive about 90% or about 30% of the time.

Trimming pared 4 bases from V and 0 bases from J, leaving 10 bases between. CDR3 length: 14 residues. Per germline, CDR1 SGHRS and CDR2 YFSETQ. The sequenced sample consisted of PBMCs. The sequence was collected from a man aged 40-50 years in good health and CMV-seronegative. V usage is TRBV5-1 and J usage is TRBJ1-2, with D possibly being TRBD1 (6 bases). The DNA for the CDR3 is TGCGCCAGCAGCAAGGACAGTCCTAACTATGGCTACACCTTC. Its protein product is CASSKDSPNYGYTF. Full variable domain (rest looked up from reference TRBV5-1 and TRBJ1-2): KAGVTQTPRYLIKTRGQQVTLSCSPISGHRSVSWYQQTPGQGLQFLFEYFSETQRNKGNFPGRFSGRQFSNSRSEMNVSTLELGDSALYLCASSKDSPNYGYTFGSGTRLTVV.